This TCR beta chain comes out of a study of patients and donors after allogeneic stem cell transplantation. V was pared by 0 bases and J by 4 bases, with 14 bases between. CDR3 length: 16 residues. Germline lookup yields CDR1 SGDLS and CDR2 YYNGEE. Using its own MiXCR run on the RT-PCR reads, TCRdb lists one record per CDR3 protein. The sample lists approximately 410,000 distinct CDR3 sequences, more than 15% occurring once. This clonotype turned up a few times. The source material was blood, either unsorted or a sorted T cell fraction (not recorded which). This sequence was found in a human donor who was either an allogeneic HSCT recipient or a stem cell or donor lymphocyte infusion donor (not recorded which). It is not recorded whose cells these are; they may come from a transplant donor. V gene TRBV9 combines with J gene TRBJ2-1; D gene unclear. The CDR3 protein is CASSVAGAPAYNEQFF. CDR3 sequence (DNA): TGTGCCAGCAGCGTAGCTGGAGCGCCAGCGTACAATGAGCAGTTCTTC.